Presented here are 3 T cell receptor beta chains from one specimen sequenced in a study of blood T cell repertoires in COVID-19. Data came from immunoSEQ multiplex PCR; TCRdb stores just in-frame clones and leaves some out. The sample holds about 150,000 clones; approximately 86% are singletons and the top ten take more than 2%. Material: peripheral blood. The receptors were sampled from a woman between 70 and 85 years old with acute or convalescent COVID-19.

This chain connects TRBV5-8 to TRBJ1-1; 11 bases match TRBD1. The CDR3 is made up of 14 amino acids. Unmatched junction bases numbered 5, after V lost 4 bases and J lost 6 bases. Germline V gives CDR1 SGHTS, CDR2 YDEGEE. In DNA form, the CDR3 reads TGTGCCAGCAGCAGTGGACAGGGGGCGGCTGAAGCTTTCTTT. Protein: CASSSGQGAAEAFF.

The chain has TRBV6-2 or TRBV6-3 and TRBJ1-2; 11 bases agree with TRBD1. Germline CDR1 and CDR2: MNHEY and SVGEGT. The CDR3 loop spans 14 amino acids. J lost 4 bases, V lost 5 bases, and 3 bases had no gene match. CDR3 coding DNA: TGTGCCAGCAGTCCCGGGACAGGGGGCTATGGCTACACCTTC. It is translated as CASSPGTGGYGYTF.

In its sample, this clone was seen once. The chain joins TRBV2 to TRBJ2-2; 7 nucleotides agree with TRBD1. V gave up 4 bases and J gave up 5 bases; unmatched junction bases: 4. Per the germline V gene, CDR1 is SNHLY and CDR2 is FYNNEI. This CDR3 is built from 14 residues. The CDR3 loop reads CASSGQGGTGELFF. CDR3 DNA: TGTGCCAGCAGTGGACAGGGTGGAACCGGGGAGCTGTTTTTT.